This entry describes one TCR beta chain. The time point: blood at routine non-recurrence follow-up after resection. In each case, whole RNA from tumor, nontumor lung or frozen PBMC was sequenced unsorted. The V end lost 0 bases, the J end lost 3 bases, and 9 bases lay between the germline ends. Germline CDR1 is SGHAT and CDR2 is FQNNGV. This CDR3 region has 15 residues. This sample was taken from a study of spatial heterogeneity in lung cancer. TCRdb passed the 5' RACE reads through MiXCR, listing each CDR3 protein once. The sample records about 10,000 distinct CDR3 sequences, roughly 20% being singletons.

The origin of this receptor is a male donor with early-stage non-small cell lung cancer. The input for sequencing was PBMCs, taken at follow-up. The rearrangement joins TRBV11-2 to TRBJ1-3; no clear D gene. CDR3 sequence reads: CASSLDRSYGNTIYF. The CDR3 coding sequence is TGTGCCAGCAGCTTAGATCGGAGTTATGGAAACACCATATATTTT.